Below, one T cell receptor (beta chain) is given with its context. This sample was included in a study of cytomegalovirus exposure and HLA in healthy donors. Study information: In an earlier analysis, 90 million to 130 million unique TCR beta sequences were found from 150 million to 200 million T cells.

Primers included in the PCR were 60 Vbeta and 13 Jbeta primers. The repertoire was sequenced with immunoSEQ multiplex PCR; TCRdb's copy has only in-frame clones and lacks some. Of about 160,000 clones listed, 60% to 80% are singletons. The sequenced material came from PBMCs. The clonotype originates from a man aged 30 to 39 in good health and CMV-seropositive.

CDR3 protein: CASSYSRGSYEQYF. CDR3 in DNA: TGTGCCAGCAGTTACAGTAGGGGTTCCTACGAGCAGTACTTC. This chain links TRBV6-9 with TRBJ2-7, with a tentative D call TRBD1 (5 bases). Trimming shortened V by 3 bases and J by 1 base, and 10 bases separated the two germline ends. Per germline, CDR1 MNHGY and CDR2 SVAAGI. The CDR3 extends over 14 amino acids.